The 8 T cell receptor beta chains below all came from one sample that was sequenced in a study of T cells in Graves' hyperthyroidism and ophthalmopathy. Amplification of TCR beta CDR3 regions used RNA as the template. The HTBI primer set was used in a first-round RT-PCR of the TCR CDR3. TCRdb re-called the multiplex PCR reads with MiXCR, one entry per CDR3 protein. The sample includes under 600,000 distinct CDR3 sequences, roughly 16% of them seen just once. The source material was blood. Receptor source: a woman between 35 and 50 years old with Graves' ophthalmopathy.

In this sample, this clonotype turned up many times. This chain connects TRBV6-1 to TRBJ1-5; D gene ambiguous. The ends were cut back, 3 bases at V and 1 base at J, with 7 bases in the middle. CDR1 MNHNS and CDR2 SASEGT come from the germline V gene. There are 14 residues in the CDR3. CDR3 sequence (DNA): TGTGCCAGCAGTGACAGGTCCAGCAATCAGCCCCAGCATTTT. Translating gives CASSDRSSNQPQHF.

In DNA, the CDR3 is TGTGCCTCTACATACTCTCAGAATTCACCCCTCCACTTT. It encodes CASTYSQNSPLHF. The rearrangement uses TRBV30 and TRBJ1-6; no clear D gene. CDR3 length: 13 amino acids. The V gene's germline CDR1 is GTSNPN and CDR2 SVGIG (reference sequence). V was trimmed by 7 bases and J by 7 bases, leaving 14 bases between them.

There are a few counts of this clonotype. The chain couples TRBV10-1 to TRBJ2-3; D is unclear. Trimming took 1 base from V and 0 from J, leaving 8 bases between them. The CDR3 runs 15 residues. The germline V gene encodes CDR1 WNHNN and CDR2 SYGVQD (reference sequence). Here the CDR3 DNA reads TGCGCCAGCAGTGAGTTTCGACTTAGCACAGATACGCAGTATTTT. Residues: CASSEFRLSTDTQYF.

This clonotype was picked up many times. The V gene is TRBV30, the J gene TRBJ1-1; D is uncertain. Germline loops: CDR1 GTSNPN, CDR2 SVGIG (reference sequence). The CDR3 has 11 residues. Trimming shortened V by 0 bases and J by 7 bases, and 6 bases separated the two germline ends. The CDR3 loop reads CAWSVSYEAFF. The CDR3, as DNA: TGTGCCTGGAGTGTAAGCTATGAAGCTTTCTTT.

The V and J genes are TRBV20-1 and TRBJ2-1, with 7 bases that match TRBD1. The CDR3 consists of 14 residues. Germline V gene data show CDR1 as DFQATT and CDR2 as SNEGSKA (reference sequence). The trim removed 6 bases at V and 8 bases at J, leaving 13 bases unmatched. The CDR3 DNA is TGCAGTGCGCCAACCGGGGACAGCCTCGATGAGCAGTTCTTC. It specifies CSAPTGDSLDEQFF.

The gene calls are TRBV28 and TRBJ2-3, with TRBD1 matching over 8 bases. The CDR3 consists of 14 residues. Looked up from germline, CDR1 is MDHEN and CDR2 is SYDVKM. V dropped 6 bases and J dropped 5; count of bases not matched to a gene: 7. The DNA of the CDR3 is TGTGCCAGCAGCGGGACAGGTGTGAGAGATACGCAGTATTTT. It specifies CASSGTGVRDTQYF.

This clonotype came up a few times. The genes are TRBV30 and TRBJ2-3; no firm D call. Trimming removed 0 bases at V and 0 bases at J, with 13 bases between. Germline V gene data show CDR1 as GTSNPN and CDR2 as SVGIG (reference sequence). This CDR3 contains 16 residues. CDR3 sequence: CAWSVDPGSSTDTQYF. The CDR3 DNA follows: TGTGCCTGGAGTGTTGACCCAGGTTCGAGCACAGATACGCAGTATTTT.

This clonotype was detected ten times or more. The chain couples TRBV28 to TRBJ2-5; a weak D match, TRBD2 (6 bases). V was pared by 4 bases and J by 0 bases, with 12 bases between. The CDR3 consists of 15 residues. Germline V lookup: CDR1 MDHEN, CDR2 SYDVKM. The CDR3 DNA reads as TGTGCCAGCAGTTGGGTGGCGGGGAACCAAGAGACCCAGTACTTC. Its protein is CASSWVAGNQETQYF.